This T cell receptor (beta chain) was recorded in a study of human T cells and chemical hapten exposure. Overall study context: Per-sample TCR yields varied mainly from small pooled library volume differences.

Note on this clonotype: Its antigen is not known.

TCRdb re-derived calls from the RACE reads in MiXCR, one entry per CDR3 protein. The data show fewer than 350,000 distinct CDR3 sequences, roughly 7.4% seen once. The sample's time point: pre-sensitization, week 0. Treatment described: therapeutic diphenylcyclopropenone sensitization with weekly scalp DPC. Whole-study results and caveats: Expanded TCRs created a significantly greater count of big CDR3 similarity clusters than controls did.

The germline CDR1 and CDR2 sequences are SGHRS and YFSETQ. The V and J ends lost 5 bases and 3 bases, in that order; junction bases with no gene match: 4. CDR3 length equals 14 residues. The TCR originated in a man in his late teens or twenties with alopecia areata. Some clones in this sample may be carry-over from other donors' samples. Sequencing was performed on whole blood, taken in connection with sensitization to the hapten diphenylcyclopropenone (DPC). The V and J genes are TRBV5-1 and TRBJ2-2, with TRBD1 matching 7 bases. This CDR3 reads CASRTGPDTGELFF. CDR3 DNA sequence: TGCGCCAGCAGGACAGGGCCTGACACCGGGGAGCTGTTTTTT.